Each of the 8 T cell receptor beta chains below was sequenced from the same sample in a study of shared clonotypes between healthy human individuals. The repertoire was sequenced with immunoSEQ multiplex PCR; TCRdb's copy has only in-frame clones and lacks some. The table includes millions of clones, about 94% detected once. CD45RO-negative CD8 cells positively selected for CCR7 made up the naive population, which excluded terminally differentiated effector memory CD45RA+ cells. Sequenced material: naive CD8+ T cells sorted from blood. These receptors were taken from a man aged 18 to 30 in good health.

This sequence joins TRBV19 and TRBJ2-7, with unresolved D. The CDR3 extends over 15 amino acids. The V gene's germline CDR1 is LNHDA and CDR2 SQIVND (reference sequence). Between the trimmed V and J ends, which lost 3 bases and 2 bases, there was a span of 14 bases. CDR3 region: CASSISAYSPYEQYF. CDR3 nucleotides: TGTGCCAGTAGTATCTCCGCGTACAGTCCCTACGAGCAGTACTTC.

This clone was recorded once. The chain employs TRBV6-5 and TRBJ2-3, with 10 nucleotides matching TRBD2. This CDR3 is built from 15 residues. Looked up from germline, CDR1 is MNHEY and CDR2 is SVGAGI. With V trimmed by 8 bases and J by 2 bases, 7 bases remained unmatched. The CDR3 DNA is TGTGCCAGCGCCACGCTAGCGGGAGACACAGATACGCAGTATTTT. Translating it yields CASATLAGDTDTQYF.

The rearrangement links TRBV5-1 to TRBJ2-3; 12 nucleotides align to TRBD1. With V trimmed by 7 bases and J by 3 bases, 3 bases remained unmatched. Germline CDR1 is SGHRS and CDR2 is YFSETQ. This CDR3 region has 14 residues. The CDR3 region is CASGDRGPTDTQYF. In DNA form, the CDR3 reads TGCGCCAGCGGGGACAGGGGGCCTACAGATACGCAGTATTTT.

This chain links TRBV4-1 with TRBJ1-1, with D tentatively TRBD1 (5 bases). From germline, CDR1 is MGHRA and CDR2 YSYEKL. Trimming shortened V by 5 bases and J by 4 bases, and 17 bases separated the two germline ends. CDR3 length: 15 residues. CDR3 nucleotides: TGCGCCAGCAGCGCGTTCAGGGAAGCGGGCACTGAAGCTTTCTTT. Translating it yields CASSAFREAGTEAFF.

The rearrangement links TRBV7-9 to TRBJ2-5; D not resolved. V was shortened by 3 bases and J by 10 bases, with 15 bases between the two germline ends. From germline, CDR1 is SEHNR and CDR2 FQNEAQ (reference sequence). This CDR3 has 13 amino acids. The CDR3 here is CASSFLQEQSQYF. DNA for the CDR3: TGTGCCAGCAGCTTCCTTCAAGAACAGAGCCAGTACTTC.

The rearrangement links TRBV4-3 to TRBJ2-7; D not resolved. V lost 8 bases to trimming and J lost 0 bases, with 23 bases between them. CDR3 length equals 17 residues. Germline values: CDR1 LGHNA, CDR2 YSLEER. The CDR3 DNA follows: TGCGCCAGCGGGTGGGGAACAGAGAACTCTGACTCCTACGAGCAGTACTTC. Translated: CASGWGTENSDSYEQYF.

DNA for the CDR3: TGTGCCAGCAGTTTAGAGGCGAACACCGGGGAGCTGTTTTTT. Amino acids: CASSLEANTGELFF. V and J are TRBV27 and TRBJ2-2; D gene uncertain. Germline V gene sequence: CDR1 MNHEY, CDR2 SMNVEV (reference sequence). This CDR3 contains 14 residues. The V gene lost 2 bases and the J gene lost 0 bases, with 4 bases spanning the gap.

A note on this clone: Other DNA sequences of this sample code for an identical CDR3. J is TRBJ2-2 and V is TRBV7-6; 12 nucleotides align to TRBD1. After removal of 3 bases from V and 6 bases from J, the junction contained 2 bases not matched to a gene. Looked up from germline, CDR1 is SGHVS and CDR2 is FNYEAQ. The CDR3 sequence is 15 residues long. Here the CDR3 DNA reads TGTGCCAGCAGCTTGGGACAGGGGGCGGCCGGGGAGCTGTTTTTT. Translation: CASSLGQGAAGELFF.